Sequencing of this TCR beta chain was carried out in a study of T cells in Graves' hyperthyroidism and ophthalmopathy. General study findings and limits: Ophthalmopathy was separated from stable hyperthyroidism by a 13 V-J model.

Germline V gene data show CDR1 as SQVTM and CDR2 as ANQGSEA. The CDR3 has 12 residues. V dropped 4 bases and J dropped 0 bases, with 6 bases sitting between them. There were TCR beta CDR3 regions amplified from RNA transcripts. The HTBI primer set was used in a first-round RT-PCR of the TCR CDR3. MiXCR was run by TCRdb on the multiplex PCR reads, yielding one entry per CDR3 protein. This sample carries about 350,000 distinct CDR3 sequences, approximately 18% of them seen once, and the ten largest clones take 15% to 19%. This clonotype came up many times. Its antigen is not identified. The chain links TRBV29-1 to TRBJ1-1; D call uncertain. Source material: blood. The receptor was isolated from a woman in her thirties or forties with Graves' ophthalmopathy. CDR3 sequence: CSVGQLNTEAFF. CDR3 nucleotide sequence: TGCAGCGTTGGCCAGTTGAACACTGAAGCTTTCTTT.